One T cell receptor beta chain is described in this entry. Its antigen is as yet unknown. The data were obtained in a study of cytomegalovirus exposure and HLA in healthy donors. This CDR3 is 14 amino acids long. CDR1 MDHEN and CDR2 SYDVKM come from the germline V gene. The V end lost 7 bases, the J end lost 4 bases, and 14 bases lay between the germline ends. The study, taken as a whole, reports: The authors considered a cluster of highly shared sequence variants likely to be a sequencing artifact.

A multiplex PCR was run with 60 Vbeta primers and 13 Jbeta primers. The table came from immunoSEQ multiplex PCR; TCRdb's copy has only in-frame clones and leaves some out. The sample lists 95,000 to 100,000 clones, under 80% occurring once. The clonotype was recovered from a male donor in good health and CMV-seronegative. The chain uses TRBV28 and TRBJ1-3; D is unclear. Sequencing was done on a sample of PBMCs. The CDR3 bases are TGTGCCAGCAATCGAGAGAGCTACGGAAACACCATATATTTT. Protein product: CASNRESYGNTIYF.